Below, 13 T cell receptor beta chains from the same sample are listed, as sequenced in a study of T cell repertoires in cytomegalovirus infection. Which antigens these TCRs recognize remains unknown. Each CDR3 protein gets one entry after TCRdb re-called the reads with MiXCR. The data contain 380,000 or so distinct CDR3 sequences, about 32% of them singletons. The sequences come from cultured PBMCs, collected from culture after CMV antigen stimulation. All receptors come from a human donor in good health (CMV status not recorded). Some clones in this sample may be carry-over from other donors' samples.

This clonotype was counted ten times or more. V usage is TRBV19 and J usage is TRBJ1-2; D not resolved. Trimming stripped 6 bases from V and 3 bases from J, with 11 bases between. The CDR3 has 13 amino acids. From germline, CDR1 is LNHDA and CDR2 SQIVND (reference sequence). This CDR3 reads CASRQRPDYGYTF. The CDR3 nucleotides read TGTGCCAGTAGGCAACGGCCTGACTATGGCTACACCTTC. The variable domain in full, with the rest retrieved from reference TRBV19 and TRBJ1-2, is DGGITQSPKYLFRKEGQNVTLSCEQNLNHDAMYWYRQDPGQGLRLIYYSQIVNDFQKGDIAEGYSVSREKKESFPLTVTSAQKNPTAFYLCASRQRPDYGYTFGSGTRLTVV.

The genes are TRBV15 and TRBJ2-7, with a weak D call TRBD1 (5 bases). The germline V gene encodes CDR1 LNHNV and CDR2 YYDKDF (reference sequence). Trimming removed 4 bases at V and 3 bases at J, with 13 bases between. The CDR3 is 14 residues long. CDR3 DNA: TGTGCCACCAGCACCTCGACAGCGCGCTACGAGCAGTACGTC. It encodes CATSTSTARYEQYV.

The chain has TRBV27 and TRBJ1-1; no clear D. CDR3 size: 16 residues. Trimming took 2 bases from V and 1 from J, leaving 14 bases between them. CDR1 is MNHEY, CDR2 SMNVEV, per germline (reference sequence). CDR3 loop: CASSLRAPRGNTEAFF. CDR3 nucleotides: TGTGCCAGCAGTTTAAGGGCCCCCCGGGGGAACACTGAAGCTTTCTTT.

V gene TRBV11-3 combines with J gene TRBJ2-2, with no clear D. The CDR3 loop spans 13 amino acids. Germline CDR1 SGHNT, CDR2 YENEEA. The V and J ends lost 4 bases and 7 bases respectively, with 10 bases between them. The CDR3 protein is CASSSRVGGELFF. Here the CDR3 DNA reads TGTGCCAGCAGCTCAAGGGTTGGCGGGGAGCTGTTTTTT.

V and J are TRBV19 and TRBJ1-5; no clear D. V lost 7 bases and J lost 3, with 16 bases in between. The germline V gene has CDR1 LNHDA and CDR2 SQIVND (reference sequence). CDR3 length: 15 residues. CDR3 nucleotides: TGTGCCAGTATCTCGGAGGTGGGCAACAATCAGCCCCAGCATTTT. Residues: CASISEVGNNQPQHF.

In this sample, this clonotype turned up a few times. The J gene is TRBJ2-1, the V gene TRBV5-1; possible D gene TRBD1, 6 bases. The CDR3 totals 16 residues. The germline V gene encodes CDR1 SGHRS and CDR2 YFSETQ. V lost 1 base to trimming and J lost 2 bases, with 13 bases between them. The CDR3 here is CASSLSPKGAYNEQFF. The DNA of the CDR3 is TGCGCCAGCAGCTTGTCTCCGAAGGGGGCCTACAATGAGCAGTTCTTC.

The chain links TRBV7-2 to TRBJ2-5; 8 bases are a match to TRBD2. This CDR3 comprises 14 residues. Germline CDR1 is SGHTA and CDR2 is FQGNSA. J was trimmed by 3 bases and V by 4 bases; bases with no gene match: 4. CDR3 region: CASSWGLVKETQYF. The CDR3 region has the DNA TGTGCCAGCAGCTGGGGACTAGTGAAAGAGACCCAGTACTTC.

The chain is built from TRBV2 and TRBJ1-2, with a weak D call TRBD1 (6 bases). CDR3 length: 15 amino acids. V was cut by 0 bases and J by 0 bases, with 8 bases left in between. CDR1 and CDR2 from the germline V gene are SNHLY and FYNNEI. The CDR3 here is CASSEARGANYGYTF. The CDR3 DNA follows: TGTGCCAGCAGTGAAGCCAGGGGTGCTAACTATGGCTACACCTTC.

The rearrangement joins TRBV7-4 to TRBJ2-1; 10 positions agree with TRBD1. J was trimmed by 3 bases and V by 4 bases; bases with no gene match: 6. CDR1 and CDR2 from the germline V gene are SGHVT and SQSDAQ. The CDR3 is made up of 16 amino acids. For the CDR3, the DNA is TGTGCCAGCAGCTCGGGACAGGGGTCTTACTACAATGAGCAGTTCTTC. This gives the protein CASSSGQGSYYNEQFF.

This clonotype has more than one count but fewer than ten. The gene calls are TRBV20-1 and TRBJ2-4, with 13 bases fitting TRBD2. Germline V gene data show CDR1 as DFQATT and CDR2 as SNEGSKA (reference sequence). The CDR3 has 19 amino acids. V shed 4 bases and J 1 base; nucleotides not matched to a gene: 13. CDR3 region: CSAKPGLAGRGVAKNIQYF. CDR3 coding DNA: TGCAGTGCTAAACCGGGACTAGCGGGAAGAGGTGTCGCCAAAAACATTCAGTACTTC.

The chain links TRBV6-5 to TRBJ1-1; D ambiguous. CDR3 length equals 12 residues. In germline, CDR1 is MNHEY, CDR2 SVGAGI. The germline V and J ends were trimmed by 2 bases and 6 bases, with 7 bases remaining between them. The CDR3 DNA reads as TGTGCCAGCAGTTACGGGGTAGCTGAAGCTTTCTTT. This translates into CASSYGVAEAFF.

This clonotype occurred many times. The chain is built from TRBV25-1 and TRBJ2-1; 7 positions match TRBD1. The CDR3 loop spans 19 amino acids. Germline values: CDR1 MGHDK, CDR2 SYGVNS. Trimming removed 1 base from V and 0 bases from J; junction bases left unmatched: 12. Here the CDR3 reads CASSESRTGVSTSYNEQFF. CDR3 sequence (DNA): TGTGCCAGCAGTGAATCAAGGACAGGCGTTTCGACCTCCTACAATGAGCAGTTCTTC.

The chain combines TRBV7-2 with TRBJ1-4; no definite D call. The CDR3 spans 14 residues. CDR1 and CDR2 from the germline V gene are SGHTA and FQGNSA. The V and J ends lost 6 bases and 6 bases respectively, with 14 bases between them. The CDR3 loop reads CASSSRIYDEKLFF. The CDR3, as DNA: TGTGCCAGCAGTTCCCGAATCTACGATGAAAAACTGTTTTTT.